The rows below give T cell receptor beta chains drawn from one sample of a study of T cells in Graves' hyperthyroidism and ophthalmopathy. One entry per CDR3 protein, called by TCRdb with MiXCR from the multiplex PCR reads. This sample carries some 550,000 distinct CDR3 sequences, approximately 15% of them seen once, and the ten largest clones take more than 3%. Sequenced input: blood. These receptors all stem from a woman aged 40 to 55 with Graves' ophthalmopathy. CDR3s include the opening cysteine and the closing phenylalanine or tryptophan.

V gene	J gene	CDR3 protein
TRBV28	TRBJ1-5	CASRGGGGQGRQPQHF
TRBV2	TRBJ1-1	CASSETEGTEAFF
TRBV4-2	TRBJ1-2	CASSQGTGGGYGYTF
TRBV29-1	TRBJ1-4	CSAHRGTNEKLFF
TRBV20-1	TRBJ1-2	CSARAITGISGGYTF
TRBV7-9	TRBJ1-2	CASSLSPDRGNGYTF
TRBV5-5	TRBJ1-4	CASSLGGFNEKLFF
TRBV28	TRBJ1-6	CASSSPSPLHF
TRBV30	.	CAWNRQGPKGNEQYF
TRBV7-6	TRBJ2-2	CASSRPSGLRTGELFF
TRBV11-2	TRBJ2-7	CASSFGSSRGQYF
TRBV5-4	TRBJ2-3	CASSLAGHRTDTQYF
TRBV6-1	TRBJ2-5	CASSPPGTRFGAQYF
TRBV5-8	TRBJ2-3	CASSLGQGGSDTQYF
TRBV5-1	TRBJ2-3	CASSLARGGRFETQYF
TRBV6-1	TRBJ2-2	CASSDRGQIGELFF
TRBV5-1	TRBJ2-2	CASSLIVLGANTGELFF
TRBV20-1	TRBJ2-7	CSLGRPRYPYEQYF
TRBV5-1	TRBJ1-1	CASSLGPPPLNTEAFF
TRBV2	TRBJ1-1	CASSARAAKEAFF
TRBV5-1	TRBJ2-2	CASSLGLGPPGELFF
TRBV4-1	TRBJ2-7	CASSPEFTSGTYEQYF
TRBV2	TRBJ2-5	CASSRLAGGPGEETQYF
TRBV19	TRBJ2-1	CASSIGVRGGDEQFF
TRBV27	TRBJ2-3	CASTRTSGSTDTQYF
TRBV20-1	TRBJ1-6	CSARAGGSLNSPLHF
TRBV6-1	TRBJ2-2	CASSKLSTGELFF
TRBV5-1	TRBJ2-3	CASSSQGAPADTQYF
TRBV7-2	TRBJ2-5	CASSQGLAGATQYF
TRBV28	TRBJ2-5	CASSLGGQPKETQYF
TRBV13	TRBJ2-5	CASSRQLAGVEETQYF
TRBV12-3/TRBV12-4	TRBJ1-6	CASSLGSRNSPLHF
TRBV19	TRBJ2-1	CASSIPPGLAVNEQFF
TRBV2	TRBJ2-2	CASSTSSGRGTGELFF
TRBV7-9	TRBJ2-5	CASSLAGTRQGTQYF
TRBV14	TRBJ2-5	CASSQVGRTQETQYF
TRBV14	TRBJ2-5	CASSQTSGGRAGRETQYF
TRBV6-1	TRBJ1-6	CASSDGANSPLHF
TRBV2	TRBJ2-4	CASSEGAKNIQYF
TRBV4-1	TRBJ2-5	CASSPPGAGKETQYF
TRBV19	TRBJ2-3	CASRQTPTDTQYF
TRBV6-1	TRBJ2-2	CASSGDNPTGELFF
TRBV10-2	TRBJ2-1	CASSETWRGAYNEQFF
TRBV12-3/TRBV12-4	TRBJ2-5	CASTLGLAGGLETQYF
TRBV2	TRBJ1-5	CASSRDRSQPQHF
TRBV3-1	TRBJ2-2	CASSQPYSGTGNTGELFF
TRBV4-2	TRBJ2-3	CASSQDLTNRGADTQYF
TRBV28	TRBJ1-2	CASSAFYGYTF
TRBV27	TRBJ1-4	CASSPSVTNEKLFF
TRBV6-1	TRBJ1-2	CASSEVVGRFDYGYTF